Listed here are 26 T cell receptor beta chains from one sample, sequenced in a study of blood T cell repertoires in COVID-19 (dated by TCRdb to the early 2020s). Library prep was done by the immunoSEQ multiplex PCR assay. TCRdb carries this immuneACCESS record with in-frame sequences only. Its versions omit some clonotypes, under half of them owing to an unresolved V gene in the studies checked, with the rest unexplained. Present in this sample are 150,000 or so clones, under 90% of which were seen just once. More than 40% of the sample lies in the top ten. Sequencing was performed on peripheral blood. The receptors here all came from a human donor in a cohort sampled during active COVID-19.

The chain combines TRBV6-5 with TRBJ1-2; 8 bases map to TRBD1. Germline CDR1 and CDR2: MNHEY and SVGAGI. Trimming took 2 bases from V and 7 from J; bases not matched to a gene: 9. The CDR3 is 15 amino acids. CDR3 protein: CASSYQGQGSVGYTF. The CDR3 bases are TGTGCCAGCAGTTACCAAGGACAGGGAAGCGTTGGCTACACCTTC.

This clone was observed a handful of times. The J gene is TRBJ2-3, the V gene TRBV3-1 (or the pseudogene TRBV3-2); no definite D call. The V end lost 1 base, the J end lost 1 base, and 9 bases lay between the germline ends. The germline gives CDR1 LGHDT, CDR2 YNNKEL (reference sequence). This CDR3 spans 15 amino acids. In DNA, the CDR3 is TGTGCCAGCAGCCAAGTTCAGATGGGCACAGATACGCAGTATTTT. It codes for CASSQVQMGTDTQYF.

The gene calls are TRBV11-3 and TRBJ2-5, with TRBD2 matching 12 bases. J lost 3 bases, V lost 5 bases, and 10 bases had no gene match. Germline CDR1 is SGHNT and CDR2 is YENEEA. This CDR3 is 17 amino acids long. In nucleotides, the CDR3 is TGTGCCAGCAGCCCCCGGACTAGCGGGAATCCCGAAGAGACCCAGTACTTC. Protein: CASSPRTSGNPEETQYF.

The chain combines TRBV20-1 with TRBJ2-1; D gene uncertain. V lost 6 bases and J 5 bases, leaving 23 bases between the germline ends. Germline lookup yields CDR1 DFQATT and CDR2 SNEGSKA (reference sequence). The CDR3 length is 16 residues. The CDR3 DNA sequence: TGCAGTGCCAGTAACCCCACCTTCGGAGCCCACAATGAGCAGTTCTTC. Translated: CSASNPTFGAHNEQFF.

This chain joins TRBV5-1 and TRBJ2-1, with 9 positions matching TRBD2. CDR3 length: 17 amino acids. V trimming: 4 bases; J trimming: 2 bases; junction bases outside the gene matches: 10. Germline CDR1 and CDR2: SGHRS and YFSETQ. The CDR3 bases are TGCGCCAGCAGCCCCAGGGCAGCGGGAGGCACCTACAATGAGCAGTTCTTC. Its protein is CASSPRAAGGTYNEQFF.

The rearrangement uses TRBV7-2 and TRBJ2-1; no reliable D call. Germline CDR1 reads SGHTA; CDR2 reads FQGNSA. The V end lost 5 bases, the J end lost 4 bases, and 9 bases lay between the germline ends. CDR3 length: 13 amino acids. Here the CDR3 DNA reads TGTGCCAGCAGCATCGAGATTTACAATGAGCAGTTCTTC. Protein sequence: CASSIEIYNEQFF.

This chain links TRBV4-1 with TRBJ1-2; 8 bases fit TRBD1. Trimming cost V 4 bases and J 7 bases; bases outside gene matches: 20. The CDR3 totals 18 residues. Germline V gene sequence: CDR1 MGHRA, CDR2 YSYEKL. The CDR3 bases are TGCGCCAGCAGCCCGGTTCATAAGTTTAACAGGGGGTCGACTGGCTACACCTTC. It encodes CASSPVHKFNRGSTGYTF.

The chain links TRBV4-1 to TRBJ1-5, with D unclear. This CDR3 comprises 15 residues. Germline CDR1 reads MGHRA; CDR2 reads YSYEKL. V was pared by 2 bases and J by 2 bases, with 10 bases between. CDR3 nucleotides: TGCGCCAGCAGCCAATCGGTTCGCGGCAATCAGCCCCAGCATTTT. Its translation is CASSQSVRGNQPQHF.

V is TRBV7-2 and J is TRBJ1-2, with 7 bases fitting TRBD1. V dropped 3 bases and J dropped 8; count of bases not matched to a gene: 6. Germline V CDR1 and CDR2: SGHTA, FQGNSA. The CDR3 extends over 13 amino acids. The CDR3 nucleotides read TGTGCCAGCAGCTTTAGAGGGGGCAGAGGCTACACCTTC. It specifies CASSFRGGRGYTF. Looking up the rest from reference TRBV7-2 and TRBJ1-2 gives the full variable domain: GAGVSQSPSNKVTEKGKDVELRCDPISGHTALYWYRQSLGQGLEFLIYFQGNSAPDKSGLPSDRFSAERTGGSVSTLTIQRTQQEDSAVYLCASSFRGGRGYTFGSGTRLTVV.

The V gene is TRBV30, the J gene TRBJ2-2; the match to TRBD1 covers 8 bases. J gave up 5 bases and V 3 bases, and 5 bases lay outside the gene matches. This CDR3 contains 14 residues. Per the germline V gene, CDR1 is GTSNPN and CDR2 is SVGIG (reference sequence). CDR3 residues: CAWRIRGRTGELFF. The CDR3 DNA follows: TGTGCCTGGAGAATCAGGGGGCGAACCGGGGAGCTGTTTTTT. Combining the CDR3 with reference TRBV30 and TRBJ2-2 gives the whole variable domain SQTIHQWPATLVQPVGSPLSLECTVEGTSNPNLYWYRQAAGRGLQLLFYSVGIGQISSEVPQNLSASRPQDRQFILSSKKLLLSDSGFYLCAWRIRGRTGELFFGEGSRLTVL.

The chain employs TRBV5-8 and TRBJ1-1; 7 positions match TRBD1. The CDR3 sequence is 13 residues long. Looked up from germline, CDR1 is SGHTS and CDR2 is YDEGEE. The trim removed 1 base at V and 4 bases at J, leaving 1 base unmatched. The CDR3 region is CASSLNRGTEAFF. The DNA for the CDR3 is TGTGCCAGCAGCTTGAACAGGGGCACTGAAGCTTTCTTT.

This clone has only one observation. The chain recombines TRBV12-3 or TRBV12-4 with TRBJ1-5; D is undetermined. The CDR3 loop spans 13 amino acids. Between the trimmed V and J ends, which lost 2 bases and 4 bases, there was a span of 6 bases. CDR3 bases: TGTGCCAGCAGTTTAAAGCGGAATCAGCCCCAGCATTTT. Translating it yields CASSLKRNQPQHF.

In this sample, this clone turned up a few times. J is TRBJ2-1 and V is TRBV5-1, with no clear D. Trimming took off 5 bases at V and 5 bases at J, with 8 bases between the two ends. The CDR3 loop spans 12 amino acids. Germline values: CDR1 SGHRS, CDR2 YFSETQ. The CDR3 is CASRKENNEQFF. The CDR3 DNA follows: TGCGCCAGCAGAAAGGAGAACAATGAGCAGTTCTTC.

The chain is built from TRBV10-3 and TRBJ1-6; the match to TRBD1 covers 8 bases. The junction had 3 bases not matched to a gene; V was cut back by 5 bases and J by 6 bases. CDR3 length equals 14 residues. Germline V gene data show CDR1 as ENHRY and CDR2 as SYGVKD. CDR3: CAISQGAGNSPLHF. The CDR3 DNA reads TGTGCCATCAGTCAGGGGGCGGGTAATTCACCCCTCCACTTT.

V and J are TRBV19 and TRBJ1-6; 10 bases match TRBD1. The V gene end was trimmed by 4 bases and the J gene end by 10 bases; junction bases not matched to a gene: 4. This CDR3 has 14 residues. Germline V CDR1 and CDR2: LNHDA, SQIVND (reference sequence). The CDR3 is CASSTGQGYSPLHF. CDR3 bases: TGTGCCAGTAGTACGGGACAGGGGTACTCACCCCTCCACTTT.

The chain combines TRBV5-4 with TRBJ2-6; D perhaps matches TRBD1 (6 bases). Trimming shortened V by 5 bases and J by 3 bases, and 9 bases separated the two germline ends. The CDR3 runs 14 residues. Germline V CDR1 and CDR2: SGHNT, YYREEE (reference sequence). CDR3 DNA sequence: TGTGCCAGCAGAGCAGGGGATGGGGCCAACGTCCTGACTTTC. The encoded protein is CASRAGDGANVLTF. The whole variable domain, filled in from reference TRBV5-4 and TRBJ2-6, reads ETGVTQSPTHLIKTRGQQVTLRCSSQSGHNTVSWYQQALGQGPQFIFQYYREEENGRGNFPPRFSGLQFPNYSSELNVNALELDDSALYLCASRAGDGANVLTFGAGSRLTVL.

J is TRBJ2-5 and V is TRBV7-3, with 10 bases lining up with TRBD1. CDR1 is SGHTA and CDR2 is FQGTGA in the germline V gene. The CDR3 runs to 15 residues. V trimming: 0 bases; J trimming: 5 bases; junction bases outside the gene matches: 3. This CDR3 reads CASSLTGGQGETQYF. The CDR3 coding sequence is TGTGCCAGCAGCTTAACAGGGGGACAGGGGGAGACCCAGTACTTC.

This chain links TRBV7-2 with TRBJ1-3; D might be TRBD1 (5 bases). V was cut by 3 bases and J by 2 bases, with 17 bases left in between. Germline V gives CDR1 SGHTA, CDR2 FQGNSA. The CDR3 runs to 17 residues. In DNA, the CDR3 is TGTGCCAGCAGCTTTAACCCAACGACAGTCGCTGGAAACACCATATATTTT. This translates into CASSFNPTTVAGNTIYF.

For the CDR3, the DNA is TGTGCCAGCAGCGTAGCGGCAGGGGGCGCAGGTAAAGCTTTCTTT. It specifies CASSVAAGGAGKAFF. V usage is TRBV9 and J usage is TRBJ1-1; 8 positions agree with TRBD1. This CDR3 comprises 15 residues. The V segment lost 0 bases and the J segment 9 bases; nucleotides outside the gene matches: 10. Germline CDR1 and CDR2: SGDLS and YYNGEE. The full variable domain, completed using reference TRBV9 and TRBJ1-1, is DSGVTQTPKHLITATGQRVTLRCSPRSGDLSVYWYQQSLDQGLQFLIQYYNGEERAKGNILERFSAQQFPDLHSELNLSSLELGDSALYFCASSVAAGGAGKAFFGQGTRLTVV.

The CDR3 region has the DNA TGTGCCAGTAGTATAGGAACGGGGAACACTGAAGCTTTCTTT. It is translated as CASSIGTGNTEAFF. The chain is built from TRBV19 and TRBJ1-1; D is unresolved. Germline values: CDR1 LNHDA, CDR2 SQIVND (reference sequence). This CDR3 region has 14 residues. Deletions cut 1 base from V and 1 base from J, with 7 bases between.

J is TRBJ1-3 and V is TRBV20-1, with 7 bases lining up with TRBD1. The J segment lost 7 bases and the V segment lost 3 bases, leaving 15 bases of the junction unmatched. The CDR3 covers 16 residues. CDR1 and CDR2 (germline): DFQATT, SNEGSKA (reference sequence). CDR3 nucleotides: TGCAGTGCTAGTGCATCCGCCCGGGAGGGGGCGAACACCATATATTTT. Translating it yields CSASASAREGANTIYF.

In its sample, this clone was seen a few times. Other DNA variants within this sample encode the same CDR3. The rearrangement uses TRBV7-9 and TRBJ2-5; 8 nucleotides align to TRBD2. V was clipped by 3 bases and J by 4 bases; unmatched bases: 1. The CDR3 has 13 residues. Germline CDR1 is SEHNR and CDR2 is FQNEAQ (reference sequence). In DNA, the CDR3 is TGTGCCAGCAGCTTGGCGGGGGGAGAGACCCAGTACTTC. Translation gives CASSLAGGETQYF. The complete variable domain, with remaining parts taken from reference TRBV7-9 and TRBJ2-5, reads DTGVSQNPRHKITKRGQNVTFRCDPISEHNRLYWYRQTLGQGPEFLTYFQNEAQLEKSRLLSDRFSAERPKGSFSTLEIQRTEQGDSAMYLCASSLAGGETQYFGPGTRLLVL.

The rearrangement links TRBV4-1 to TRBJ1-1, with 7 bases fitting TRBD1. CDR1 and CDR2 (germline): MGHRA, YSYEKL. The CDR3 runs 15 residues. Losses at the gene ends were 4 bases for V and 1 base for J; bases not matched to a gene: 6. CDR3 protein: CASSPRDSPNTEAFF. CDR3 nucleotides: TGCGCCAGCAGCCCCCGGGACAGTCCGAACACTGAAGCTTTCTTT.

The CDR3 DNA reads TGTGCCAGCAGTCTAGCGGGAGGGGGCACAGATACGCAGTATTTT. Translation gives CASSLAGGGTDTQYF. This sequence joins TRBV2 and TRBJ2-3, with 12 bases that match TRBD2. Germline lookup yields CDR1 SNHLY and CDR2 FYNNEI. The CDR3 loop spans 15 amino acids. J lost 1 base, V lost 5 bases, and 1 base had no gene match.

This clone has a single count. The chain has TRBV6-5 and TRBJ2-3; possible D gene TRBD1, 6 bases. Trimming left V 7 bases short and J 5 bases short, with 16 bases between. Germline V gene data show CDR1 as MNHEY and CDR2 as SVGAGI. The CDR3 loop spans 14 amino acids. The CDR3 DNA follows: TGTGCCAGCACCCCAGACAGGAGGAGAGATACGCAGTATTTT. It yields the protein CASTPDRRRDTQYF.

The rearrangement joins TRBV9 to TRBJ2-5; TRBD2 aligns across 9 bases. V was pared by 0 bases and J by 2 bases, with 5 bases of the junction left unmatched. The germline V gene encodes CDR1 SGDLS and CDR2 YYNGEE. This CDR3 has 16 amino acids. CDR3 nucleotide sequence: TGTGCCAGCAGCGTAGATCCAGCGGGGGGACAAGAGACCCAGTACTTC. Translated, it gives CASSVDPAGGQETQYF.